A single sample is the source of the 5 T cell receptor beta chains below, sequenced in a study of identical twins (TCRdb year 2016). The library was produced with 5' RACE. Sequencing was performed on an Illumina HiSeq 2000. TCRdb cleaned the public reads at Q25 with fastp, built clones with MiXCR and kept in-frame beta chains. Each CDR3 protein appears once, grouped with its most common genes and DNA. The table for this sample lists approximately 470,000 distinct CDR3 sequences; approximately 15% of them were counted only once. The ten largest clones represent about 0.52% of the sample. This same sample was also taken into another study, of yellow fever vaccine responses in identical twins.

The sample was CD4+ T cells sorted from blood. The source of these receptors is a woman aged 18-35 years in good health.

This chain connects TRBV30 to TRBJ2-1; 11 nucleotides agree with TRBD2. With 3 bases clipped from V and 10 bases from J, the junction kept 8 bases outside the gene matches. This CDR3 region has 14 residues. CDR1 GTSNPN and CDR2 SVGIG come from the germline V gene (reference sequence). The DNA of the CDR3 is TGTGCCTGGAGGGTTAGCGGGGGGGCCGGGGAGCAGTTCTTC. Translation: CAWRVSGGAGEQFF. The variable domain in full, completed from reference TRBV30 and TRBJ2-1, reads SQTIHQWPATLVQPVGSPLSLECTVEGTSNPNLYWYRQAAGRGLQLLFYSVGIGQISSEVPQNLSASRPQDRQFILSSKKLLLSDSGFYLCAWRVSGGAGEQFFGPGTRLTVL.

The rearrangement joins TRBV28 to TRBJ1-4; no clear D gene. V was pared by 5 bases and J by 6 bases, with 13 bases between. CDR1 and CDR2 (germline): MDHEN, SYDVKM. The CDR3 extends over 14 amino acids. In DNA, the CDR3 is TGTGCCAGCAGTAACATGGCGGCGTATGAAAAACTGTTTTTT. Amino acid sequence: CASSNMAAYEKLFF.

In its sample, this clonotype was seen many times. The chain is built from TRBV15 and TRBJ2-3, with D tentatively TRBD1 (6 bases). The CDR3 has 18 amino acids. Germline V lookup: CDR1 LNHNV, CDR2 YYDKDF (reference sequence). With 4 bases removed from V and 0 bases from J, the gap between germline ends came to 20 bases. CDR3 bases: TGTGCCACCAGCAAAGACAGGTCGGGCCGGTATAGCACAGATACGCAGTATTTT. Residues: CATSKDRSGRYSTDTQYF. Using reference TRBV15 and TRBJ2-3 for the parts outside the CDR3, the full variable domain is DAMVIQNPRYQVTQFGKPVTLSCSQTLNHNVMYWYQQKSSQAPKLLFHYYDKDFNNEADTPDNFQSRRPNTSFCFLDIRSPGLGDTAMYLCATSKDRSGRYSTDTQYFGPGTRLTVL.

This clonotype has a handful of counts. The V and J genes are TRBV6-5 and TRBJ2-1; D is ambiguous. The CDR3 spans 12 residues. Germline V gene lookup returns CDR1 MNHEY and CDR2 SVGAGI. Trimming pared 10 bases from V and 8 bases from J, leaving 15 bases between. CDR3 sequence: CATKGLDDEQFF. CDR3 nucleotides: TGTGCCACCAAAGGCCTGGATGATGAGCAGTTCTTC.

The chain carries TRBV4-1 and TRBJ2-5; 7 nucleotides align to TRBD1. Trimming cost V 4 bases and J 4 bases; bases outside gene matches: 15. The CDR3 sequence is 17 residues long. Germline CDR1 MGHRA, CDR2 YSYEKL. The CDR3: CASSPRVKGGFVETQYF. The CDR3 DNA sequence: TGCGCCAGCAGCCCACGCGTGAAAGGGGGCTTTGTAGAGACCCAGTACTTC.